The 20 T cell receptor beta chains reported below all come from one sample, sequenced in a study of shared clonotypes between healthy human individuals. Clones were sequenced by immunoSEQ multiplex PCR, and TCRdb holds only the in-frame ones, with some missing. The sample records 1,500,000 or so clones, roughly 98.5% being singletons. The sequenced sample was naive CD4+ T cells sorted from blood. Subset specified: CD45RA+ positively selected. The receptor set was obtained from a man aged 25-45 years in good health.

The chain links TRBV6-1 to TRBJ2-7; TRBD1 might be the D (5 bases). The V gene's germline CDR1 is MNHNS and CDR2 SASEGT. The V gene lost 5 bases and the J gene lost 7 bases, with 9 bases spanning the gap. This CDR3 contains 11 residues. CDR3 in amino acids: CASSQGGEQYF. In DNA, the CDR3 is TGTGCCAGCAGTCAGGGTGGGGAGCAGTACTTC.

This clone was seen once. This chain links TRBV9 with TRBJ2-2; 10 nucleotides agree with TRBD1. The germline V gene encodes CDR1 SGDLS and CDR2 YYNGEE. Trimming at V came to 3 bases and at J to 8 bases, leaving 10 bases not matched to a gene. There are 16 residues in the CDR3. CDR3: CASSGPGQGIMGELFF. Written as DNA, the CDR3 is TGTGCCAGCAGCGGACCGGGACAGGGGATTATGGGGGAGCTGTTTTTT.

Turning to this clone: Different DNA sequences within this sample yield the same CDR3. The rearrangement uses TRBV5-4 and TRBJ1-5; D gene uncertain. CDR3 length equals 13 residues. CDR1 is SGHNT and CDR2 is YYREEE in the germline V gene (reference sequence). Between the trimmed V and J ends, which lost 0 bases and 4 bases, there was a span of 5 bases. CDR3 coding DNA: TGTGCCAGCAGCTTGGGAAGGAATCAGCCCCAGCATTTT. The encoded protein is CASSLGRNQPQHF.

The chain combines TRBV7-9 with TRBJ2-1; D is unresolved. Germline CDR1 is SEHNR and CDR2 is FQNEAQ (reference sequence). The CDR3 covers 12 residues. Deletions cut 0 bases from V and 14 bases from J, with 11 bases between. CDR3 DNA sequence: TGTGCCAGCAGCTTAGCACCCAGCTCGGAGTTCTTC. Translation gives CASSLAPSSEFF.

CDR3: CASSPPVPTLGPVNEQFF. CDR3 DNA sequence: TGTGCCAGCTCACCACCAGTACCGACTCTAGGGCCTGTGAATGAGCAGTTCTTC. V is TRBV18 and J is TRBJ2-1; D remains unclear. Germline V gives CDR1 KGHSH, CDR2 LQKENI. Trimming took off 0 bases at V and 7 bases at J, with 22 bases between the two ends. This CDR3 contains 18 residues.

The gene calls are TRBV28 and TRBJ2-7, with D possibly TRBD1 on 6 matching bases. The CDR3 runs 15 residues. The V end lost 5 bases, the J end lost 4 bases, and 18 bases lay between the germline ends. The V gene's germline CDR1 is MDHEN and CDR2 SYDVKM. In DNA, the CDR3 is TGTGCCAGCAGTCCACCGACAGGTTTTCGGTACGAGCAGTACTTC. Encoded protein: CASSPPTGFRYEQYF.

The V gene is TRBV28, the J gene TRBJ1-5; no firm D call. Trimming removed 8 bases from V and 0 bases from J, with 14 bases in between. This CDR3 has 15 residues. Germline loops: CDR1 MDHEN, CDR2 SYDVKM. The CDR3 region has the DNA TGTGCCAGCCGAAAGAGAGTACATAGCAATCAGCCCCAGCATTTT. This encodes CASRKRVHSNQPQHF.

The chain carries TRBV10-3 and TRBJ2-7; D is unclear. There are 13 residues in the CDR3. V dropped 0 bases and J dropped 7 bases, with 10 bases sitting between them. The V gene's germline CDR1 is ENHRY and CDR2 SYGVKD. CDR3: CAISESIAGEQYF. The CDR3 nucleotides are TGTGCCATCAGTGAGTCTATAGCTGGGGAGCAGTACTTC.

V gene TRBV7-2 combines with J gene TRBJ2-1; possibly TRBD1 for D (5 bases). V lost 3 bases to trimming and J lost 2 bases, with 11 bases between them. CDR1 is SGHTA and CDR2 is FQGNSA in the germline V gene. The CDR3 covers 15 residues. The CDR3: CASSFRQGPYNEQFF. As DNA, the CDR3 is TGTGCCAGCAGCTTCCGGCAGGGTCCCTACAATGAGCAGTTCTTC.

The CDR3 spells CASSQGTEIRGYTF. The CDR3 DNA reads as TGCGCCAGCAGCCAAGGGACAGAAATTCGGGGCTACACCTTC. The J gene is TRBJ1-2, the V gene TRBV5-1; 7 nucleotides agree with TRBD1. The CDR3 is made up of 14 amino acids. In germline, CDR1 is SGHRS, CDR2 YFSETQ. J was trimmed by 8 bases and V by 4 bases; bases with no gene match: 11.

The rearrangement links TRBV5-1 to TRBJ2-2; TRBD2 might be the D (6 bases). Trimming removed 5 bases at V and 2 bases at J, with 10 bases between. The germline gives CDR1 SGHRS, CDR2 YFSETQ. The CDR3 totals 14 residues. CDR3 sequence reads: CASRLTRNTGELFF. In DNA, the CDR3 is TGCGCCAGCAGATTGACTAGAAACACCGGGGAGCTGTTTTTT. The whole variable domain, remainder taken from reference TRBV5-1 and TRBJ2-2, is KAGVTQTPRYLIKTRGQQVTLSCSPISGHRSVSWYQQTPGQGLQFLFEYFSETQRNKGNFPGRFSGRQFSNSRSEMNVSTLELGDSALYLCASRLTRNTGELFFGEGSRLTVL.

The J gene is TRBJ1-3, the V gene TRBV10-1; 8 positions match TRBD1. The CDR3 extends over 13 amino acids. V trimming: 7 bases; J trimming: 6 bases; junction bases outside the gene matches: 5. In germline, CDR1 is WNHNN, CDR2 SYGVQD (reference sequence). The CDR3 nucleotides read TGCGCCAGCATGCAGGACAGGGAAAACACCATATATTTT. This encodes CASMQDRENTIYF.

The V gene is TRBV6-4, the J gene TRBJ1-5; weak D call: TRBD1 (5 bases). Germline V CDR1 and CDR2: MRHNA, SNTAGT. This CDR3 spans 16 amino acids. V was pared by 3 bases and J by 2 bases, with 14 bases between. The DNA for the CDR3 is TGTGCCAGCAGTGATCCGCCGGGGGGAGGCAATCAGCCCCAGCATTTT. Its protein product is CASSDPPGGGNQPQHF.

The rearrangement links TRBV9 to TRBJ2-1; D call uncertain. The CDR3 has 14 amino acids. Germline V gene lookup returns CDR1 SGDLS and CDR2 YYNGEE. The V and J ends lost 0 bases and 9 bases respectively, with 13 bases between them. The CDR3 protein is CASSVGTQALEQFF. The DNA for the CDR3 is TGTGCCAGCAGCGTAGGGACGCAGGCACTTGAGCAGTTCTTC.

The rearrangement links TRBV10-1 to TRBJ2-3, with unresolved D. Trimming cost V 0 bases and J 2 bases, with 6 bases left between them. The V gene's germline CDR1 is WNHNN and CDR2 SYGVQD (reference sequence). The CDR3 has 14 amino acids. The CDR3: CASSESTTTDTQYF. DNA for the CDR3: TGCGCCAGCAGTGAGTCGACCACCACAGATACGCAGTATTTT.

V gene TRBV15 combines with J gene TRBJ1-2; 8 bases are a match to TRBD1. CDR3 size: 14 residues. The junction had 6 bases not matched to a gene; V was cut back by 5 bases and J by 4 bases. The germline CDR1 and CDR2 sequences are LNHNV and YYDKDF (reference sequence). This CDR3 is CATSPGGPLYGYTF. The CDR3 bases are TGTGCCACCAGCCCAGGGGGCCCACTCTATGGCTACACCTTC.

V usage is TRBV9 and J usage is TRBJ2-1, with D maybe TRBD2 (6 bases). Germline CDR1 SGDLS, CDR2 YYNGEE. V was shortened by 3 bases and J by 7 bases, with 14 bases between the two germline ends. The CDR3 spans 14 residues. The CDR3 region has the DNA TGTGCCAGCAGCGGGGACTTTTGGAGTAATGAGCAGTTCTTC. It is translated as CASSGDFWSNEQFF.

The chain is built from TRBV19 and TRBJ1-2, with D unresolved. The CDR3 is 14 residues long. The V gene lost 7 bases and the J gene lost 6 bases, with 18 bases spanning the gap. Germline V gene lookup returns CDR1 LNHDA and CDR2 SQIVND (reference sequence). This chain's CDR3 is CASTLLGGDHGYTF. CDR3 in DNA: TGTGCCAGTACATTGTTGGGTGGGGATCATGGCTACACCTTC.

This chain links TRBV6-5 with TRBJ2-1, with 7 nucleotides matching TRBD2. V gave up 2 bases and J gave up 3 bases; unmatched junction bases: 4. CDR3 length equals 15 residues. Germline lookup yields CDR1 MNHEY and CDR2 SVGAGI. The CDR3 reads CASSYGLAVYNEQFF. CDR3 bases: TGTGCCAGCAGTTACGGGCTAGCGGTCTACAATGAGCAGTTCTTC.

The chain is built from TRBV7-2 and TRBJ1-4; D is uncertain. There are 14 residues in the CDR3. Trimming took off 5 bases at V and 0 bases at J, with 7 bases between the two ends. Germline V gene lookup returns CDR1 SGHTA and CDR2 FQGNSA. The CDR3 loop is CASSPSPTNEKLFF. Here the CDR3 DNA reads TGTGCCAGCAGCCCGTCGCCAACTAATGAAAAACTGTTTTTT.